This T cell receptor beta chain was profiled in a study of response to subunit inactivated influenza vaccine. Study conclusions and caveats: New T cells are recruited in small numbers by each seasonal influenza vaccination, according to the authors' suggestion.

With respect to this clonotype: As yet, its antigen is unknown.

TCRdb re-derived calls from the RT-PCR reads in MiXCR, one entry per CDR3 protein. The top ten clones hold 26% of a sample with roughly 190,000 distinct CDR3 sequences, about 15% of them seen once. The trim removed 5 bases at V and 3 bases at J, leaving 9 bases unmatched. The CDR3 sequence is 15 residues long. The germline V gene has CDR1 SEHNR and CDR2 FQNEAQ (reference sequence). The material was CD8+ T cells sorted from PBMCs, obtained more than 4 days after vaccination. The gene calls are TRBV7-9 and TRBJ2-7, with 8 bases identical to TRBD1. The receptor was isolated from a man in his forties or fifties who received an inactivated influenza vaccine. The CDR3 spells CASSPGQGILYEQYF. DNA for the CDR3: TGTGCCAGCAGCCCTGGACAGGGAATTCTCTACGAGCAGTACTTC.